This T cell receptor beta chain was sequenced during a study of blood T cells in healthy people across ages. CDR1 and CDR2 from the germline V gene are DFQATT and SNEGSKA (reference sequence). CDR3 size: 14 residues. With a J-beta primer mix and a sample-barcoded 5' primer, a second PCR ran about 6 to 11 cycles. All samples yielded 3 million or more CDR3-containing paired-end reads. TCRdb re-called the 5' RACE reads through MiXCR, storing one row per CDR3 protein. The sample has about 2 million distinct CDR3 sequences; 40% to 55% are singletons. This clonotype was detected a few times. This rearrangement joins TRBV20-1 to TRBJ2-7; D possibly corresponds to TRBD1 (6 bases). The J call is uncertain, as TRBJ2-5 better fits the DNA end. This sequence originates from a woman aged 40-49 years in good health. The sequencing input was blood. CDR3 nucleotides: TGCAGCGCCGCGGACTGGGACACCGAAGAGACCCAGTACTTC. Amino acids: CSAADWDTEETQYF.